The clone carrying this T cell receptor (beta chain) was detected ten times or more. Germline V gene lookup returns CDR1 SGDLS and CDR2 YYNGEE. The CDR3 is 14 amino acids. With 0 bases removed from V and 7 bases from J, the gap between germline ends came to 13 bases. The sample is drawn from a study of T-cell reconstitution after alpha-beta-depleted transplantation in children. Unique molecular identifiers were used to barcode this TCRbeta library. One entry per CDR3 protein results from TCRdb running MiXCR on the PCR reads. Altogether hundreds of thousands of distinct CDR3 sequences are present, approximately 16% being singletons, with the ten largest covering 1.1%.

The TCR sequence derives from a human donor who donated a stem cell graft to a child with acute myeloid leukemia. Here the sequenced sample was PBMCs from the stem cell graft donor, taken from the stem cell graft. The gene calls are TRBV9 and TRBJ2-5, with D perhaps TRBD1 (5 bases). CDR3 bases: TGTGCCAGCAGCGTAGCTACTCAGGGTGGGACCCAGTACTTC. Its translation is CASSVATQGGTQYF.